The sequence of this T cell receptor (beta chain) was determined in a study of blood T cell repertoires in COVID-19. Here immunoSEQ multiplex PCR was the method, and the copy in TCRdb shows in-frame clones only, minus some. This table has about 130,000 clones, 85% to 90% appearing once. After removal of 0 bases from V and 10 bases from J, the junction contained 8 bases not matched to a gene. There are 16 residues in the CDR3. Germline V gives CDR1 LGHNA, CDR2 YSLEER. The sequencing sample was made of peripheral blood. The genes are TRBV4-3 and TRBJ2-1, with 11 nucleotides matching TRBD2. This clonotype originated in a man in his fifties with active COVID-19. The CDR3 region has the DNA TGCGCCAGCAGCCAAGAGGTGAGGCTAGCGGGGGGCGAGCAGTTCTTC. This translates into CASSQEVRLAGGEQFF.